Below, 13 T cell receptor beta chains from the same sample are listed, as sequenced in a study of cytomegalovirus exposure and HLA in healthy donors. Primers for the PCR totalled 60 Vbeta and 13 Jbeta. Measured with immunoSEQ multiplex PCR; TCRdb has only the in-frame clones, and not every one. The sample has around 200,000 clones, around 89% seen once. The sample was PBMCs. The receptors shown here come from a woman aged 18 to 35 in good health and CMV-seronegative.

J is TRBJ1-4 and V is TRBV7-2, with 9 bases fitting TRBD1. The trim removed 5 bases at V and 3 bases at J, leaving 10 bases unmatched. The CDR3 runs 17 residues. Germline V CDR1 and CDR2: SGHTA, FQGNSA. The CDR3, as DNA: TGTGCCAGCAGCCTGCTTGGGACAGGGTCGGCTAATGAAAAACTGTTTTTT. Translated, it gives CASSLLGTGSANEKLFF.

The chain couples TRBV4-3 to TRBJ2-7, with 10 bases aligning to TRBD1. With 4 bases clipped from V and 3 bases from J, the junction kept 6 bases outside the gene matches. The CDR3 consists of 15 residues. CDR1 and CDR2 from the germline V gene are LGHNA and YSLEER. CDR3 bases: TGCGCCAGCAGCCCCGGGACAGGGGTGCTCTACGAGCAGTACTTC. Residues: CASSPGTGVLYEQYF.

This chain joins TRBV9 and TRBJ2-3; weak D call: TRBD2 (6 bases). The CDR3 loop spans 11 amino acids. The V and J ends lost 0 bases and 11 bases respectively, with 7 bases between them. CDR1 SGDLS and CDR2 YYNGEE come from the germline V gene. In DNA, the CDR3 is TGTGCCAGCAGCGTAGACGGGGGGCAGTATTTT. This encodes CASSVDGGQYF.

The gene calls are TRBV9 and TRBJ2-1; no clear D. This CDR3 is built from 11 residues. Germline V gene lookup returns CDR1 SGDLS and CDR2 YYNGEE. V lost 0 bases and J lost 12, with 7 bases in between. CDR3 nucleotide sequence: TGTGCCAGCAGCGTAGATAGAAGGCAGTTCTTC. This codes for CASSVDRRQFF.

The chain has TRBV11-2 and TRBJ2-5, with D possibly TRBD2 on 6 matching bases. Germline V gene sequence: CDR1 SGHAT, CDR2 FQNNGV. V lost 1 base and J lost 5, with 8 bases in between. This CDR3 has 13 residues. CDR3 DNA: TGTGCCAGCAGCTTAGGACTAGAGGAGACCCAGTACTTC. As protein: CASSLGLEETQYF.

This clone has only a few counts. The chain combines TRBV5-4 with TRBJ1-1; 7 bases agree with TRBD1. J gave up 4 bases and V 2 bases, and 5 bases lay outside the gene matches. The CDR3 contains 14 residues. The germline V gene has CDR1 SGHNT and CDR2 YYREEE (reference sequence). The CDR3 DNA reads TGTGCCAGCAGCTTTACAGGGGTGGGCACTGAAGCTTTCTTT. Translating it yields CASSFTGVGTEAFF.

V gene TRBV7-9 combines with J gene TRBJ1-4, with a possible D match to TRBD1 (6 bases). CDR1 and CDR2 (germline): SEHNR, FQNEAQ (reference sequence). The CDR3 length is 14 residues. The V end lost 3 bases, the J end lost 2 bases, and 7 bases lay between the germline ends. DNA for the CDR3: TGTGCCAGCAGCTTCGGACAGACTAATGAAAAACTGTTTTTT. It translates to CASSFGQTNEKLFF.

The rearrangement links TRBV4-3 to TRBJ1-4; D remains unclear. Germline CDR1 reads LGHNA; CDR2 reads YSLEER. Deletions cut 0 bases from V and 8 bases from J, with 13 bases between. The length of the CDR3 is 15 residues. As DNA, the CDR3 is TGCGCCAGCAGCCAAGATTCCTCGTTCGGGGAAAAACTGTTTTTT. This sequence encodes CASSQDSSFGEKLFF.

The chain uses TRBV6-6 and TRBJ2-1; 9 bases agree with TRBD1. This CDR3 region has 15 residues. The V gene end was trimmed by 8 bases and the J gene end by 6 bases; junction bases not matched to a gene: 11. CDR1 is MNHNY and CDR2 is SVGAGI in the germline V gene (reference sequence). CDR3 in DNA: TGTGCCAGCCAATATACGGACAGGGGAGGCAATGAGCAGTTCTTC. Translated: CASQYTDRGGNEQFF.

This sequence joins TRBV5-5 and TRBJ2-1; 9 positions agree with TRBD2. The CDR3 runs 18 residues. The germline gives CDR1 SGHKS, CDR2 YYEKEE (reference sequence). The V gene end was trimmed by 2 bases and the J gene end by 5 bases; junction bases not matched to a gene: 14. CDR3 in amino acids: CASSFLLFVVAGDNEQFF. The CDR3, as DNA: TGTGCCAGCAGCTTCCTCTTGTTCGTGGTAGCGGGAGACAATGAGCAGTTCTTC.

The chain couples TRBV23-1 to TRBJ2-4; TRBD1 agrees at 7 bases. TRBV23-1 falls under the ORF class, with uncertain function. The CDR3 totals 16 residues. V lost 3 bases, J lost 1 base, and 6 bases stayed unmatched. CDR3 DNA: TGCGCCAGCAGTCAGCAGGGGGAACAGGCCAAAAACATTCAGTACTTC. It codes for CASSQQGEQAKNIQYF.

In DNA form, the CDR3 reads TGTGCCAGCGCAGGCACGACCGGGGAGCTGTTTTTT. The encoded protein is CASAGTTGELFF. The chain carries TRBV6-1 and TRBJ2-2; no clear D. Germline V gives CDR1 MNHNS, CDR2 SASEGT. This CDR3 region has 12 residues. V was clipped by 8 bases and J by 5 bases, with 9 bases between them.

The chain combines TRBV6-5 with TRBJ1-5; 8 bases match TRBD1. The length of the CDR3 is 15 residues. CDR1 MNHEY and CDR2 SVGAGI come from the germline V gene. V was clipped by 6 bases and J by 1 base; unmatched bases: 5. The CDR3 DNA follows: TGTGCCAGCAGAAGGACAGGGAAAAGCAATCAGCCCCAGCATTTT. It yields the protein CASRRTGKSNQPQHF.